The 20 T cell receptor beta chains in this list originate from one sample, sequenced in a study of technical replicates of blood from a few donors. This table comes from immunoSEQ multiplex PCR, and its TCRdb copy is limited to in-frame clones, with some not included. Of more than 65,000 clones listed, 96% are singletons. The sequenced sample consisted of T cells isolated from PBMCs. All receptors come from a human donor in good health.

The V call is TRBV4-3, the J call TRBJ2-7, with 9 bases that match TRBD2. The CDR3 sequence is 17 residues long. J lost 3 bases, V lost 0 bases, and 9 bases had no gene match. CDR1 and CDR2 (germline): LGHNA, YSLEER. The chain's CDR3 is CASSQDKREDPGYEQYF. CDR3 sequence (DNA): TGCGCCAGCAGCCAAGATAAGCGGGAGGACCCGGGCTACGAGCAGTACTTC.

The chain uses TRBV7-2 and TRBJ1-4; 8 nucleotides align to TRBD1. The junction had 10 bases not matched to a gene; V was cut back by 5 bases and J by 11 bases. This CDR3 has 14 amino acids. The germline CDR1 and CDR2 sequences are SGHTA and FQGNSA. CDR3 sequence reads: CASSPFETGAKLFF. The CDR3 DNA reads TGTGCCAGCAGCCCATTTGAGACAGGGGCTAAACTGTTTTTT.

CDR3 sequence: CASSVGQGPTEAFF. In nucleotides, the CDR3 is TGTGCCAGCAGCGTGGGACAGGGCCCCACTGAAGCTTTCTTT. V and J are TRBV5-5 and TRBJ1-1; TRBD1 matches 9 bases. With V trimmed by 4 bases and J by 4 bases, 5 bases remained unmatched. The length of the CDR3 is 14 residues. Germline CDR1 and CDR2: SGHKS and YYEKEE (reference sequence). Supplemented by reference TRBV5-5 and TRBJ1-1, the full variable domain reads DAGVTQSPTHLIKTRGQQVTLRCSPISGHKSVSWYQQVLGQGPQFIFQYYEKEERGRGNFPDRFSARQFPNYSSELNVNALLLGDSALYLCASSVGQGPTEAFFGQGTRLTVV.

The V gene is TRBV27, the J gene TRBJ2-1; D may be TRBD1 (7 bases). The CDR3 covers 12 residues. The V gene lost 6 bases and the J gene lost 7 bases, with 10 bases spanning the gap. Germline V gene data show CDR1 as MNHEY and CDR2 as SMNVEV (reference sequence). The CDR3 bases are TGTGCCAGCAGACCAGGGGGGAATGAGCAGTTCTTC. Its protein is CASRPGGNEQFF.

The table lists this clone with a count of one. The V call is TRBV7-3, the J call TRBJ2-2; TRBD2 matches 9 bases. Germline V gene sequence: CDR1 SGHTA, CDR2 FQGTGA. The CDR3 runs 16 residues. The trim removed 4 bases at V and 4 bases at J, leaving 7 bases unmatched. The DNA for the CDR3 is TGTGCCAGCAGCTCCTCTCTAGCGGGACTCACCGGGGAGCTGTTTTTT. Translated: CASSSSLAGLTGELFF.

The rearrangement uses TRBV18 and TRBJ2-7, with D perhaps TRBD1 (6 bases). This CDR3 comprises 15 residues. Trimming pared 5 bases from V and 6 bases from J, leaving 20 bases between. CDR1 and CDR2 from the germline V gene are KGHSH and LQKENI. CDR3: CASSTPQGKGVEQYF. The DNA of the CDR3 is TGTGCCAGCTCAACTCCGCAGGGGAAAGGTGTCGAGCAGTACTTC.

The V gene is TRBV25-1, the J gene TRBJ2-2; perhaps TRBD2 as D (5 bases). Germline V gene lookup returns CDR1 MGHDK and CDR2 SYGVNS. CDR3 length: 15 amino acids. The V end was cut by 6 bases, the J end by 6 bases, with 17 bases between. The CDR3, as DNA: TGTGCCAGCAGGGACTCCGGGCCGTATGCCGGGGAGCTGTTTTTT. Translation: CASRDSGPYAGELFF.

The chain recombines TRBV6-5 with TRBJ2-5, with a weak D call TRBD2 (5 bases). Trimming removed 6 bases at V and 4 bases at J, with 9 bases between. Germline V lookup: CDR1 MNHEY, CDR2 SVGAGI. The CDR3 covers 12 residues. The CDR3: CASRSAGETQYF. Written as DNA, the CDR3 is TGTGCCAGCAGGTCGGCGGGAGAGACCCAGTACTTC.

The genes are TRBV27 and TRBJ2-1, with TRBD2 identical over 12 bases. Germline V gene lookup returns CDR1 MNHEY and CDR2 SMNVEV (reference sequence). V trimming: 6 bases; J trimming: 6 bases; junction bases outside the gene matches: 12. This CDR3 has 17 residues. The CDR3 spells CASRPTQTSGRGNEQFF. In nucleotides, the CDR3 is TGTGCCAGCAGGCCTACACAGACTAGCGGGAGAGGCAATGAGCAGTTCTTC.

The chain couples TRBV5-6 to TRBJ1-1, with a weak D call TRBD1 (5 bases). The length of the CDR3 is 12 residues. Between the trimmed V and J ends, which lost 4 bases and 2 bases, there was a span of 6 bases. Germline-derived CDR1 and CDR2 are SGHDT and YYEEEE. CDR3 residues: CASSRGNTEAFF. CDR3 sequence (DNA): TGTGCCAGCAGCAGGGGTAACACTGAAGCTTTCTTT.

The chain is built from TRBV5-5 and TRBJ1-4; 9 bases agree with TRBD1. The germline CDR1 and CDR2 sequences are SGHKS and YYEKEE (reference sequence). The CDR3 is 15 residues long. V was pared by 0 bases and J by 8 bases, with 5 bases of the junction left unmatched. The CDR3 loop reads CASSLERTGEEKLFF. For the CDR3, the DNA is TGTGCCAGCAGCTTGGAGAGGACAGGGGAGGAAAAACTGTTTTTT.

The chain recombines TRBV6-1 with TRBJ1-5, with 8 positions matching TRBD1. The CDR3 runs 17 residues. From germline, CDR1 is MNHNS and CDR2 SASEGT. The V segment lost 3 bases and the J segment 0 bases; nucleotides outside the gene matches: 7. As DNA, the CDR3 is TGTGCCAGCAGTGATCCAGGGGGCCTGTATAGCAATCAGCCCCAGCATTTT. It codes for CASSDPGGLYSNQPQHF.

The V gene is TRBV29-1, the J gene TRBJ2-5, with a possible D match to TRBD2 (5 bases). In germline, CDR1 is SQVTM, CDR2 ANQGSEA. The CDR3 totals 12 residues. Between the trimmed V and J ends, which lost 4 bases and 2 bases, there was a span of 8 bases. CDR3 sequence (DNA): TGCAGCGTTGTTGCGGGTCAAGAGACCCAGTACTTC. Protein sequence: CSVVAGQETQYF.

The chain is built from TRBV9 and TRBJ2-7, with D possibly TRBD2 on 6 matching bases. CDR3 size: 14 residues. The V and J ends lost 1 base and 4 bases respectively, with 12 bases between them. Per the germline V gene, CDR1 is SGDLS and CDR2 is YYNGEE. In DNA, the CDR3 is TGTGCCAGCAGCGTATCGGGAGCAATTTACGAGCAGTACTTC. This translates into CASSVSGAIYEQYF.

The chain employs TRBV7-9 and TRBJ1-1; possibly TRBD1 for D (5 bases). Trimming left V 1 base short and J 3 bases short, with 15 bases between. The CDR3 runs to 16 residues. From germline, CDR1 is SEHNR and CDR2 FQNEAQ (reference sequence). The CDR3 loop is CASSLGGTGRDTEAFF. As DNA, the CDR3 is TGTGCCAGCAGCTTAGGGGGGACGGGGAGGGACACTGAAGCTTTCTTT.

V gene TRBV19 combines with J gene TRBJ2-7; TRBD2 matches at 7 bases. Germline CDR1 is LNHDA and CDR2 is SQIVND (reference sequence). The CDR3 is 13 amino acids. The V and J ends lost 4 bases and 5 bases, in that order; junction bases with no gene match: 5. The CDR3 loop reads CASSNLGTNEQYF. The DNA of the CDR3 is TGTGCCAGTAGTAACCTCGGGACTAACGAGCAGTACTTC.

This CDR3 reads CASRVVAGGTDEQFF. The CDR3 DNA reads as TGTGCCAGCAGGGTAGTAGCGGGAGGTACAGATGAGCAGTTCTTC. The rearrangement joins TRBV6-1 to TRBJ2-1, with 10 bases that match TRBD2. The ends lost 6 bases at V and 8 bases at J; junction bases unmatched: 10. Per the germline V gene, CDR1 is MNHNS and CDR2 is SASEGT. The CDR3 is made up of 15 amino acids.

V gene TRBV27 combines with J gene TRBJ2-5, with a tentative D call TRBD1 (5 bases). This CDR3 is built from 13 residues. Between the trimmed V and J ends, which lost 6 bases and 5 bases, there was a span of 13 bases. Germline CDR1 and CDR2: MNHEY and SMNVEV (reference sequence). The CDR3 loop is CASSRVFRETQYF. CDR3 nucleotides: TGTGCCAGCAGCAGGGTTTTCCGGGAGACCCAGTACTTC.

V usage is TRBV5-6 and J usage is TRBJ2-1; possible D gene TRBD2, 6 bases. The V end lost 2 bases, the J end lost 5 bases, and 14 bases lay between the germline ends. The germline CDR1 and CDR2 sequences are SGHDT and YYEEEE. The length of the CDR3 is 15 residues. The CDR3 protein is CASSFPGEEDNEQFF. The DNA of the CDR3 is TGTGCCAGCAGCTTCCCGGGAGAAGAGGACAATGAGCAGTTCTTC.

The chain couples TRBV30 to TRBJ2-5; D not certain. Germline loops: CDR1 GTSNPN, CDR2 SVGIG (reference sequence). Trimming cost V 0 bases and J 5 bases, with 10 bases left between them. This CDR3 comprises 13 residues. CDR3 bases: TGTGCCTGGAGTGTATACCCCGGGGAGACCCAGTACTTC. Its protein is CAWSVYPGETQYF.